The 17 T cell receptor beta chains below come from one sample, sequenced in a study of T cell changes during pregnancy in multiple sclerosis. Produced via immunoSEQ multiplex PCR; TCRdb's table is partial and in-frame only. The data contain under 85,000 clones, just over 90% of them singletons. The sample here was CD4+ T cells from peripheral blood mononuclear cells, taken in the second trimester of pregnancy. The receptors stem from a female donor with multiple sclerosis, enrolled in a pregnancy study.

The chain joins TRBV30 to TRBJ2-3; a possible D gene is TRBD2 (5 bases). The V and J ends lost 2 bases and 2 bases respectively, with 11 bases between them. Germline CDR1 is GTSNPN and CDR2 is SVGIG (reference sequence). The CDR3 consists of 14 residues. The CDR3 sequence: CAWSPLLATDTQYF. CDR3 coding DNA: TGTGCCTGGAGTCCCCTGCTAGCCACAGATACGCAGTATTTT.

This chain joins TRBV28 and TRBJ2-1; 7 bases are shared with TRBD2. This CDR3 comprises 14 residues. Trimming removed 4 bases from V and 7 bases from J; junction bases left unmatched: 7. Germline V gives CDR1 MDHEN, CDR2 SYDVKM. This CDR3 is CASSSGGSTNEQFF. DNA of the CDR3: TGTGCCAGCAGTTCAGGCGGGAGTACAAATGAGCAGTTCTTC.

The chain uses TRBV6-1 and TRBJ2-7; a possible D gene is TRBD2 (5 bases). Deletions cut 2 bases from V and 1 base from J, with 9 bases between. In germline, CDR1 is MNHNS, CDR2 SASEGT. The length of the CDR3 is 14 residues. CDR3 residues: CASSESSGSYEQYF. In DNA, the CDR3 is TGTGCCAGCAGTGAATCGAGCGGTTCCTACGAGCAGTACTTC.

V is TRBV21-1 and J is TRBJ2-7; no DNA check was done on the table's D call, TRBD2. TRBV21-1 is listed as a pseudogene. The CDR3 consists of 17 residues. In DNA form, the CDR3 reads TGTGCCAGCAGCACCGGGACTAGCGGGGACCGCTCCTACGAGCAGTACTTC. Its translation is CASSTGTSGDRSYEQYF.

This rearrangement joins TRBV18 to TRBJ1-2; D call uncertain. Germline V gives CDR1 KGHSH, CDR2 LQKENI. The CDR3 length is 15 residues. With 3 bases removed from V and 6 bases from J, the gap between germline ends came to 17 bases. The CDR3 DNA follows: TGTGCCAGCTCACCGTCGCGTCCCCCGGGGAATGGCTACACCTTC. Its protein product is CASSPSRPPGNGYTF.

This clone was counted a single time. CDR3 amino acids: CASRGTANTEAFF. The CDR3 nucleotides are TGTGCCAGTAGGGGGACAGCGAACACTGAAGCTTTCTTT. The genes are TRBV19 and TRBJ1-1, with 7 bases identical to TRBD1. CDR1 and CDR2 from the germline V gene are LNHDA and SQIVND (reference sequence). The junction had 2 bases not matched to a gene; V was cut back by 6 bases and J by 1 base. CDR3 length equals 13 residues.

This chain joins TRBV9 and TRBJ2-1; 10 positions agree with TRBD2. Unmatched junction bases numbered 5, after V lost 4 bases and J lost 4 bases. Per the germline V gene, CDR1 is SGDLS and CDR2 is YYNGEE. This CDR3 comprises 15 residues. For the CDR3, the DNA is TGTGCCAGCAGCAAACTAGCGGGGCTTTACAATGAGCAGTTCTTC. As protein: CASSKLAGLYNEQFF. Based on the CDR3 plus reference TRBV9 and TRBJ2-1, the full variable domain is DSGVTQTPKHLITATGQRVTLRCSPRSGDLSVYWYQQSLDQGLQFLIQYYNGEERAKGNILERFSAQQFPDLHSELNLSSLELGDSALYFCASSKLAGLYNEQFFGPGTRLTVL.

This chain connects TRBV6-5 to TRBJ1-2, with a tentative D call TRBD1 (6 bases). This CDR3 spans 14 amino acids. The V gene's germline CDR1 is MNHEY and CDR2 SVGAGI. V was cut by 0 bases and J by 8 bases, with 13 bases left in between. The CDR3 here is CASSYSRQVGGYTF. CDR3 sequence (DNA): TGTGCCAGCAGTTACTCACGACAGGTTGGAGGCTACACCTTC.

CDR3 sequence (DNA): TGCAGCGTCAGCTCTCTAGCGGGAGTTCCTCGCGAGCAGTACTTC. It translates to CSVSSLAGVPREQYF. The chain recombines TRBV29-1 with TRBJ2-7, with 10 bases aligning to TRBD2. With 6 bases clipped from V and 6 bases from J, the junction kept 14 bases outside the gene matches. The V gene's germline CDR1 is SQVTM and CDR2 ANQGSEA. This CDR3 is built from 15 residues.

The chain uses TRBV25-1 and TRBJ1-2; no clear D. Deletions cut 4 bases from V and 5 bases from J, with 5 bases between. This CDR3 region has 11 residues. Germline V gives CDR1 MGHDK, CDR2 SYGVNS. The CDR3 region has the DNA TGTGCCAGCAGTGTCGGTTATGGCTACACCTTC. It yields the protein CASSVGYGYTF.

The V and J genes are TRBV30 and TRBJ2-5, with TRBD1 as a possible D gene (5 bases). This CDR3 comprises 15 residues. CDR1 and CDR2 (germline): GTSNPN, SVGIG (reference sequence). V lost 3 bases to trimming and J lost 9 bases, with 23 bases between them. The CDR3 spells CAWSTPGGRQGAQYF. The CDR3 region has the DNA TGTGCCTGGAGCACGCCAGGTGGCCGTCAAGGGGCCCAGTACTTC. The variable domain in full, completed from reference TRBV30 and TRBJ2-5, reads SQTIHQWPATLVQPVGSPLSLECTVEGTSNPNLYWYRQAAGRGLQLLFYSVGIGQISSEVPQNLSASRPQDRQFILSSKKLLLSDSGFYLCAWSTPGGRQGAQYFGPGTRLLVL.

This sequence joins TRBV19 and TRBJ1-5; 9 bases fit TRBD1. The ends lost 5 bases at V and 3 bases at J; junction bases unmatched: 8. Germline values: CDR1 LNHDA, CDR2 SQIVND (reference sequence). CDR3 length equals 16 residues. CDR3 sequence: CASSLGQGPPNQPQHF. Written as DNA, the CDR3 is TGTGCCAGTAGTCTGGGACAGGGACCCCCCAATCAGCCCCAGCATTTT.

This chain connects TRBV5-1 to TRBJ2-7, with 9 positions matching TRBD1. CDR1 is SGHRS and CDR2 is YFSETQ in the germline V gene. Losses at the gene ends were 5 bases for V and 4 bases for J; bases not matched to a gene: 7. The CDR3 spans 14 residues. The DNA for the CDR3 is TGCGCCAGCAGGGGACAGGGCGCCTCTTACGAGCAGTACTTC. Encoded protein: CASRGQGASYEQYF.

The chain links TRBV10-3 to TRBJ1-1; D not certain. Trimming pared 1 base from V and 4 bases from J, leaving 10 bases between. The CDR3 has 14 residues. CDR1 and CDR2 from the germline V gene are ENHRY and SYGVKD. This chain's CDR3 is CAISEFGWSTEAFF. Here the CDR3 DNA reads TGTGCCATCAGTGAGTTCGGGTGGAGCACTGAAGCTTTCTTT.

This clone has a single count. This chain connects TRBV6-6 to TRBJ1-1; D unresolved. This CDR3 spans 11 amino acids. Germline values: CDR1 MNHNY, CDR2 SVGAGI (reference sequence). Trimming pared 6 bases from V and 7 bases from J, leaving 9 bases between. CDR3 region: CASSTTGEAFF. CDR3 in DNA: TGTGCCAGCAGCACTACGGGTGAAGCTTTCTTT.

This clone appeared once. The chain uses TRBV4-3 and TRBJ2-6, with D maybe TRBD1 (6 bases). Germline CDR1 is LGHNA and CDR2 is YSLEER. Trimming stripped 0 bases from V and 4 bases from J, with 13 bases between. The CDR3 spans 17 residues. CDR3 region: CASSQDRAGTGANVLTF. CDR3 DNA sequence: TGCGCCAGCAGCCAAGATCGGGCTGGGACAGGGGCCAACGTCCTGACTTTC.

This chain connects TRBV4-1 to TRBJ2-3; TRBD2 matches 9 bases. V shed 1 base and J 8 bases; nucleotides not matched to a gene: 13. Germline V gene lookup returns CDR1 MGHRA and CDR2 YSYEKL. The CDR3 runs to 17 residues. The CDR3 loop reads CASSQGNGGRGAGTQYF. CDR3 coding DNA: TGCGCCAGCAGCCAAGGGAACGGCGGGAGGGGGGCCGGTACGCAGTATTTT.